This passage covers 5 T cell receptor beta chains from one sample sequenced in a study of shared clonotypes between healthy human individuals (dated by TCRdb to 2018 to 2021). Libraries were prepared through the immunoSEQ multiplex PCR assay. TCRdb re-hosts the immuneACCESS table, in-frame sequences only. Its copies lack some clones; in the studies checked, an unresolved V gene accounts for under half of them, and the cause for the rest is not known. Recorded for this sample are a few million clones; 95% of them occurred a single time. Jointly, the top ten make up approximately 0.13% of the sample. What was sequenced was naive CD4+ T cells sorted from blood. This sample's cell subset or site label indicates: CD45RA+ positively selected. These receptors originate from a man aged 18 to 35 in good health.

The chain recombines TRBV6-6 with TRBJ2-3, with unresolved D. CDR3 length: 14 residues. Deletions cut 5 bases from V and 0 bases from J, with 9 bases between. CDR1 MNHNY and CDR2 SVGAGI come from the germline V gene (reference sequence). CDR3 in DNA: TGTGCCAGCAGTCAGTCAACTAGCACAGATACGCAGTATTTT. Its translation: CASSQSTSTDTQYF.

The chain links TRBV28 to TRBJ2-3; 10 nucleotides agree with TRBD1. The V gene's germline CDR1 is MDHEN and CDR2 SYDVKM. The J segment lost 5 bases and the V segment lost 6 bases, leaving 8 bases of the junction unmatched. The CDR3 contains 15 residues. CDR3 sequence reads: CASSPDRGHRDTQYF. DNA for the CDR3: TGTGCCAGCAGCCCTGACAGGGGGCATCGAGATACGCAGTATTTT.

The chain is built from TRBV28 and TRBJ1-1, with TRBD1 matching over 8 bases. The CDR3 has 13 amino acids. The ends lost 7 bases at V and 1 base at J; junction bases unmatched: 2. CDR1 is MDHEN and CDR2 is SYDVKM in the germline V gene. The CDR3 DNA reads as TGTGCCAGCACCGGGACAGGGAACACTGAAGCTTTCTTT. It codes for CASTGTGNTEAFF.

V gene TRBV4-1 combines with J gene TRBJ2-1; 8 positions match TRBD2. Germline assignment: CDR1 MGHRA and CDR2 YSYEKL. Germline trimming cut 4 bases from V and 4 bases from J; bases unmatched to any gene: 9. The length of the CDR3 is 16 residues. CDR3 region: CASSRPGASGYNEQFF. The CDR3 coding sequence is TGCGCCAGCAGCCGCCCCGGGGCTAGCGGGTACAATGAGCAGTTCTTC.

This chain connects TRBV2 to TRBJ2-5, with TRBD2 matching over 8 bases. This CDR3 comprises 18 residues. The ends lost 0 bases at V and 0 bases at J; junction bases unmatched: 9. The germline gives CDR1 SNHLY, CDR2 FYNNEI. The DNA for the CDR3 is TGTGCCAGCAGTGAAGCGCGGGGGGAGCTATCGTACCAAGAGACCCAGTACTTC. As protein: CASSEARGELSYQETQYF.